This T cell receptor (beta chain) appears in the sequencing data of a study of blood T cell repertoires in COVID-19. The CDR3 contains 15 residues. The V gene lost 5 bases and the J gene lost 7 bases, with 15 bases spanning the gap. Germline V gives CDR1 LGHNA, CDR2 YSLEER. Under the authors' procedure: Reference gene primer amplification gave estimated nucleated cell counts. Sequencing was performed with immunoSEQ multiplex PCR; in TCRdb, only in-frame clones are kept and a portion is missing. D and trimming come from the DNA, and the V and J calls and clone size come from that table. The sample holds approximately 74,000 clones, 84% seen once.

Source material: peripheral blood. This chain uses TRBV4-3 with TRBJ1-6; D remains ambiguous. The clonotype was recovered from a man aged 70-80 years with acute or convalescent COVID-19. The CDR3 DNA is TGCGCCAGCAGCGAAGGGAGTTATGGAAATTCACCCCTCCACTTT. Translation: CASSEGSYGNSPLHF.